This passage covers 21 T cell receptor beta chains from one sample sequenced in a study of T-cell memory formation after mild COVID-19. TCRdb re-analysed the 5' RACE reads in MiXCR, keeping a single row per CDR3 protein. The table shows roughly 320,000 distinct CDR3 sequences, with 25% to 30% occurring only once. The sequencing sample was made of PBMCs or a T cell subset sorted from them (not recorded which). The receptors come from an adult woman who had mild COVID-19 (a few samples of this study predate the infection). Cell type and time point are not known.

V and J are TRBV20-1 and TRBJ2-7; D unresolved. This CDR3 is built from 13 residues. The V end lost 4 bases, the J end lost 4 bases, and 14 bases lay between the germline ends. CDR1 and CDR2 (germline): DFQATT, SNEGSKA (reference sequence). DNA of the CDR3: TGCAGTGCTATTCGCCTAGGAAGGTACGAGCAGTACTTC. This encodes CSAIRLGRYEQYF.

The V and J genes are TRBV7-9 and TRBJ2-5, with D perhaps matching TRBD2 (6 bases). CDR1 is SEHNR, CDR2 FQNEAQ, per germline (reference sequence). This CDR3 spans 14 amino acids. V gave up 5 bases and J gave up 2 bases, with 12 bases separating them. The DNA for the CDR3 is TGTGCCAGCAGCGCGGGACTGTCGCAAGAGACCCAGTACTTC. Amino acids: CASSAGLSQETQYF.

This clonotype occurred a few times. The V call is TRBV6-5, the J call TRBJ2-7, with 7 bases lining up with TRBD2. V lost 5 bases to trimming and J lost 2 bases; unmatched junction nucleotides: 9. There are 15 residues in the CDR3. Germline V lookup: CDR1 MNHEY, CDR2 SVGAGI. CDR3 residues: CASSRPGRTPYEQYF. The CDR3 nucleotides are TGTGCCAGCAGTAGACCCGGGAGGACCCCCTACGAGCAGTACTTC.

Of note for this clonotype: The junction differs from germline at one of its ends, possibly a read error. This chain connects TRBV7-7 to TRBJ2-1; D tentatively fits TRBD1 or TRBD2 (6 bases each). CDR3 size: 18 residues. CDR1 and CDR2 from the germline V gene are SSHAT and FNYEAQ (reference sequence). The CDR3 protein is CASSLSHRLGGVTNEQFF. The CDR3 DNA sequence: TGTGCTAGCAGCTTATCTCACCGACTAGGGGGAGTAACGAATGAGCAGTTCTTC.

V is TRBV7-8 and J is TRBJ2-1; 15 bases map to TRBD2. Unmatched junction bases numbered 8, after V lost 4 bases and J lost 7 bases. The germline V gene encodes CDR1 SGHVS and CDR2 FQNEAQ. The CDR3 consists of 17 residues. CDR3 residues: CASSSVPGLAGGNEQFF. DNA for the CDR3: TGTGCCAGCAGCTCAGTTCCGGGACTAGCGGGAGGAAATGAGCAGTTCTTC.

The gene calls are TRBV6-6 and TRBJ2-6; D may be TRBD1 (6 bases). Looked up from germline, CDR1 is MNHNY and CDR2 is SVGAGI (reference sequence). V lost 2 bases and J 0 bases, leaving 14 bases between the germline ends. This CDR3 spans 18 amino acids. The chain's CDR3 is CASSYGAGVFSGANVLTF. The DNA of the CDR3 is TGTGCCAGCAGTTACGGGGCAGGGGTGTTCTCTGGGGCCAACGTCCTGACTTTC.

The CDR3 region is CASSLFGLAETDTQYF. Here the CDR3 DNA reads TGTGCCAGCAGCTTATTTGGGCTAGCGGAAACAGATACGCAGTATTTT. V and J are TRBV7-3 and TRBJ2-3; 7 bases align to TRBD2. Germline trimming cut 2 bases from V and 3 bases from J; bases unmatched to any gene: 8. CDR1 is SGHTA, CDR2 FQGTGA, per germline. The CDR3 sequence is 16 residues long.

The rearrangement links TRBV6-6 to TRBJ1-2, with 9 bases identical to TRBD1. J was trimmed by 3 bases and V by 4 bases; bases with no gene match: 6. Germline values: CDR1 MNHNY, CDR2 SVGAGI (reference sequence). The CDR3 has 15 residues. CDR3: CASSWTGDGYYGYTF. CDR3 coding DNA: TGTGCCAGCAGTTGGACAGGGGATGGGTACTATGGCTACACCTTC.

The chain joins TRBV7-2 to TRBJ1-1; no clear D. The CDR3 has 13 residues. CDR1 and CDR2 from the germline V gene are SGHTA and FQGNSA. With 8 bases removed from V and 1 base from J, the gap between germline ends came to 11 bases. The DNA for the CDR3 is TGTGCCAGCGGGCTGACACGGAACACTGAAGCTTTCTTT. It translates to CASGLTRNTEAFF.

The chain combines TRBV6-5 with TRBJ1-1; D is unclear. CDR3 size: 14 residues. Germline loops: CDR1 MNHEY, CDR2 SVGAGI. V lost 6 bases and J lost 0, with 11 bases in between. The CDR3: CASRLGEMNTEAFF. DNA for the CDR3: TGTGCCAGCAGGCTTGGGGAGATGAACACTGAAGCTTTCTTT.

J is TRBJ2-7 and V is TRBV4-1, with D maybe TRBD1 (5 bases). There are 14 residues in the CDR3. Per germline, CDR1 MGHRA and CDR2 YSYEKL. The V end lost 0 bases, the J end lost 5 bases, and 11 bases lay between the germline ends. The CDR3, as DNA: TGCGCCAGCAGCCAAGATACGCAGGGTCACGAGCAGTACTTC. It yields the protein CASSQDTQGHEQYF.

The gene calls are TRBV5-5 and TRBJ1-1; possibly TRBD1 for D (5 bases). This CDR3 is 14 amino acids long. Trimming cost V 0 bases and J 4 bases, with 10 bases left between them. Germline loops: CDR1 SGHKS, CDR2 YYEKEE (reference sequence). CDR3 residues: CASSLGWGITEAFF. DNA for the CDR3: TGTGCCAGCAGCTTGGGGTGGGGGATCACTGAAGCTTTCTTT.

The gene calls are TRBV2 and TRBJ2-7, with a tentative D call TRBD2 (5 bases). This CDR3 has 15 residues. The V gene's germline CDR1 is SNHLY and CDR2 FYNNEI. V was pared by 3 bases and J by 2 bases, with 14 bases between. Here the CDR3 DNA reads TGTGCCAGCAGTGAGCGGGTCAGGAGAGCCTACGAGCAGTACTTC. Translation: CASSERVRRAYEQYF.

This chain joins TRBV2 and TRBJ2-5; either TRBD1 or TRBD2 may supply D (5 bases each). Trimming removed 3 bases at V and 4 bases at J, with 9 bases between. CDR3 length: 13 residues. Germline assignment: CDR1 SNHLY and CDR2 FYNNEI. The CDR3 protein is CASSEGVTETQYF. Written as DNA, the CDR3 is TGTGCCAGCAGTGAGGGGGTGACAGAGACCCAGTACTTC. Using reference TRBV2 and TRBJ2-5 for the parts outside the CDR3, the full variable domain is EPEVTQTPSHQVTQMGQEVILRCVPISNHLYFYWYRQILGQKVEFLVSFYNNEISEKSEIFDDQFSVERPDGSNFTLKIRSTKLEDSAMYFCASSEGVTETQYFGPGTRLLVL.

The rearrangement joins TRBV6-2 or TRBV6-3 to TRBJ1-3, with D uncertain. V was clipped by 2 bases and J by 2 bases, with 7 bases between them. CDR3 size: 14 residues. Germline V lookup: CDR1 MNHEY, CDR2 SVGEGT. The CDR3 coding sequence is TGTGCCAGCAGTTACCCTGGGACTGGAAACACCATATATTTT. Encoded protein: CASSYPGTGNTIYF.

This chain links TRBV12-3 or TRBV12-4 with TRBJ1-1, with D unresolved. The CDR3 is made up of 12 amino acids. V was pared by 4 bases and J by 1 base, with 4 bases between. The CDR3 bases are TGTGCCAGCAGTTCTACGAACACTGAAGCTTTCTTT. It yields the protein CASSSTNTEAFF.

V and J are TRBV7-9 and TRBJ2-2; D might be TRBD1 or TRBD2, each matching 5 bases. V gave up 1 base and J gave up 5 bases, with 14 bases separating them. Germline V CDR1 and CDR2: SEHNR, FQNEAQ (reference sequence). The CDR3 is 16 amino acids. DNA for the CDR3: TGTGCCAGCAGCTTAGGGGACGGAAGAAGGACCGGGGAGCTGTTTTTT. Translating it yields CASSLGDGRRTGELFF.

The chain employs TRBV2 and TRBJ2-3; the match to TRBD2 covers 11 bases. This CDR3 is built from 14 residues. The V gene end was trimmed by 6 bases and the J gene end by 3 bases; junction bases not matched to a gene: 2. Germline CDR1 SNHLY, CDR2 FYNNEI. The CDR3 sequence: CASRRLAGTDTQYF. The CDR3 DNA is TGTGCCAGCAGGAGACTAGCGGGGACAGATACGCAGTATTTT.

The rearrangement uses TRBV5-1 and TRBJ1-1; unclear D gene. Trimming pared 2 bases from V and 5 bases from J, leaving 13 bases between. Germline CDR1 is SGHRS and CDR2 is YFSETQ. The CDR3 is 14 amino acids. CDR3 sequence (DNA): TGCGCCAGCAGCTTAGCGAGCCTGGGGACTGAAGCTTTCTTT. This translates into CASSLASLGTEAFF.

This chain joins TRBV2 and TRBJ1-1, with D hard to call. V was trimmed by 3 bases and J by 2 bases, leaving 10 bases between them. Germline CDR1 and CDR2: SNHLY and FYNNEI. The CDR3 is 14 amino acids. The CDR3 spells CASSEGRINTEAFF. In DNA, the CDR3 is TGTGCCAGCAGTGAGGGCCGCATCAACACTGAAGCTTTCTTT.

This clonotype was counted at least ten times. This chain links TRBV7-9 with TRBJ1-2, with D tentatively TRBD1 (6 bases). This CDR3 is 13 amino acids long. The germline V and J ends were trimmed by 1 base and 6 bases, with 9 bases remaining between them. Looked up from germline, CDR1 is SEHNR and CDR2 is FQNEAQ (reference sequence). CDR3: CASSLDRVDGYTF. Here the CDR3 DNA reads TGTGCCAGCAGCTTAGACAGGGTCGATGGCTACACCTTC.